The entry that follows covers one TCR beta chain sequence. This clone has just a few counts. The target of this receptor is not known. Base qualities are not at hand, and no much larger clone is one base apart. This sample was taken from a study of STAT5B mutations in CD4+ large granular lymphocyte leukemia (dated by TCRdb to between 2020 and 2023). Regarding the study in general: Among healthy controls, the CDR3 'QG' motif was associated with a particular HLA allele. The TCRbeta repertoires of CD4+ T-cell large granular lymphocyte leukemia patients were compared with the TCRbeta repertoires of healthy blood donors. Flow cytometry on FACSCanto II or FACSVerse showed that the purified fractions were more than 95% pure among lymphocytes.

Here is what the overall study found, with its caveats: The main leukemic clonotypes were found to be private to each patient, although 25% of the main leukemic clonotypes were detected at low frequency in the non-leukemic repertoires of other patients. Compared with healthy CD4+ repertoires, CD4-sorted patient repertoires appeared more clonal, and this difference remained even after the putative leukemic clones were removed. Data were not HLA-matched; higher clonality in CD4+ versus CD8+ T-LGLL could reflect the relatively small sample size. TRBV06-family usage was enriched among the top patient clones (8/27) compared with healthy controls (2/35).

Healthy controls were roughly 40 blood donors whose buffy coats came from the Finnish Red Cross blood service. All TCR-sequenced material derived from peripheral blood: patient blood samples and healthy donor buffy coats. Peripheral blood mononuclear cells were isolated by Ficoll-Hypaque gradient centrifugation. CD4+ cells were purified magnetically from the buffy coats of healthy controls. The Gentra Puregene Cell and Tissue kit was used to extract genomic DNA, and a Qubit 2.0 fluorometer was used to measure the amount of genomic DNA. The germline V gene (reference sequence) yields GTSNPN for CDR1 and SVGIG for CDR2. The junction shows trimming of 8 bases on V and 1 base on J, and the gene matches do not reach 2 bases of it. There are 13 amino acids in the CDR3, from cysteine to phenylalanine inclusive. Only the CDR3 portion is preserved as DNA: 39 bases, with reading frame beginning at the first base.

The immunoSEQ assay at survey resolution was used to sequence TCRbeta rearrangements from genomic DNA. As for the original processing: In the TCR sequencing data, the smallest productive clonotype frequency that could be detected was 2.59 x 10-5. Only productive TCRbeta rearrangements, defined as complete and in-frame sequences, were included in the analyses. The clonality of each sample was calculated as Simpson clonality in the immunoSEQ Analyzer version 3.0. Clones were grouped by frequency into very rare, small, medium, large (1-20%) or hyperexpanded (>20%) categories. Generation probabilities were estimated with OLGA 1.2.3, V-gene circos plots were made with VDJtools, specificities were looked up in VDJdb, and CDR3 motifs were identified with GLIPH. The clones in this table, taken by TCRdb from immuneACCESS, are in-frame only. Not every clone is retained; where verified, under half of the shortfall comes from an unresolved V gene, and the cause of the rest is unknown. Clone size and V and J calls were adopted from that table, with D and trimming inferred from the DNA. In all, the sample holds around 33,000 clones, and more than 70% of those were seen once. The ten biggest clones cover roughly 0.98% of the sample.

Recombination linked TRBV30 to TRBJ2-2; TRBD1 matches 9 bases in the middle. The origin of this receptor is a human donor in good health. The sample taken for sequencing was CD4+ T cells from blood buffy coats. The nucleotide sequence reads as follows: TGTGCCGGGACAGGGCAGAACACCGGGGAGCTGTTTTTT. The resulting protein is CAGTGQNTGELFF.